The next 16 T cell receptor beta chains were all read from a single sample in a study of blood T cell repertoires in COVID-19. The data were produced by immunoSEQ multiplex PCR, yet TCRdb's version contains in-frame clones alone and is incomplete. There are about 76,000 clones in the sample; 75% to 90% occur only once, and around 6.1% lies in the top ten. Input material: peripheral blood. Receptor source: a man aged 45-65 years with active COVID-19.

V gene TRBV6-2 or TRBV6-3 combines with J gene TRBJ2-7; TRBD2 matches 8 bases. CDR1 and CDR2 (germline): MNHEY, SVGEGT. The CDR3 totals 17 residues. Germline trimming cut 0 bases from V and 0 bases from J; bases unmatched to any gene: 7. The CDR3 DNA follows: TGTGCCAGCAGTTACTCGATCGCGGGAGGCGGCTCCTACGAGCAGTACTTC. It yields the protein CASSYSIAGGGSYEQYF.

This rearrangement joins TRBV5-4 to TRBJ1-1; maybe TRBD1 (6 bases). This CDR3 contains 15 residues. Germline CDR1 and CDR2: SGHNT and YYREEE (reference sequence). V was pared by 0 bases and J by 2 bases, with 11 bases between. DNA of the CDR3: TGTGCCAGCAGCTTGGGAGGACAGACTAACACTGAAGCTTTCTTT. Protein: CASSLGGQTNTEAFF.

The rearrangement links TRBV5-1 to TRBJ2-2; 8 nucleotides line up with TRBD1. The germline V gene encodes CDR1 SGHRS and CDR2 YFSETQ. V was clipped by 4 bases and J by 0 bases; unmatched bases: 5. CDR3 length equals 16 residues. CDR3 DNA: TGCGCCAGCAGCGTGGGACAGGTGGCGAACACCGGGGAGCTGTTTTTT. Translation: CASSVGQVANTGELFF.

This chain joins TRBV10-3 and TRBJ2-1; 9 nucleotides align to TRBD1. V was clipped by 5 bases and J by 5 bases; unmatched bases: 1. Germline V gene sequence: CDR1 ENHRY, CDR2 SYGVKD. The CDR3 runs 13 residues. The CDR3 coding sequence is TGTGCCATCAGTCGACAGGGGGACAATGAGCAGTTCTTC. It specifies CAISRQGDNEQFF.

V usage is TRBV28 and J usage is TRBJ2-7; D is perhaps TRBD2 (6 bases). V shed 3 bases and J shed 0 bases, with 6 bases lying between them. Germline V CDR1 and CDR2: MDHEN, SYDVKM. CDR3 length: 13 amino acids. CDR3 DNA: TGTGCCAGCAGTTTCGGGAGCTCCTACGAGCAGTACTTC. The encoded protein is CASSFGSSYEQYF.

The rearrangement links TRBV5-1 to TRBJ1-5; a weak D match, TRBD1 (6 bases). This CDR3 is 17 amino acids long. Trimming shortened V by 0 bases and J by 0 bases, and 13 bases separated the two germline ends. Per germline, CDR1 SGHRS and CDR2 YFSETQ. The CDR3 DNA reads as TGCGCCAGCAGCTTGGATGGGGACACCTATAGCAATCAGCCCCAGCATTTT. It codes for CASSLDGDTYSNQPQHF.

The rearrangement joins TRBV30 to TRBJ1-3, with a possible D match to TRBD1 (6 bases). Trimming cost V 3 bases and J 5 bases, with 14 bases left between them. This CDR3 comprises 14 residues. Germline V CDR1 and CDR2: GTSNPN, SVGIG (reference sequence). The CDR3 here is CAWSSGGLRNTIYF. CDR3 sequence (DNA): TGTGCCTGGAGCTCGGGGGGCCTAAGAAACACCATATATTTT.

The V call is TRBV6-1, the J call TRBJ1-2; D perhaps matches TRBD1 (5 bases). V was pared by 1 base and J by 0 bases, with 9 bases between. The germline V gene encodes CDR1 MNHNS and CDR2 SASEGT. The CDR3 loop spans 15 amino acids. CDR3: CASSEDSGANYGYTF. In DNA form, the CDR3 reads TGTGCCAGCAGTGAAGACTCGGGGGCTAACTATGGCTACACCTTC.

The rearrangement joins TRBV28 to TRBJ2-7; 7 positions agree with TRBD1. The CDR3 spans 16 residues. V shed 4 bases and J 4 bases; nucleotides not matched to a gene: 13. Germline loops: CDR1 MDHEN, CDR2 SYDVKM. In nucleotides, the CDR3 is TGTGCCAGCAGTTCCAGGGACAGAGACAGACCTTACGAGCAGTACTTC. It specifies CASSSRDRDRPYEQYF.

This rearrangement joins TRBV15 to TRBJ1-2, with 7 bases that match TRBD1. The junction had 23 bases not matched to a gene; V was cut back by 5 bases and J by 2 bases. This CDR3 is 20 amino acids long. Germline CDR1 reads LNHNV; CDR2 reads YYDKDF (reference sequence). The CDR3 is CATSGSPGGRGQYRNYGYTF. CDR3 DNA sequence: TGTGCCACCAGCGGAAGCCCAGGGGGAAGGGGGCAATACCGAAACTATGGCTACACCTTC. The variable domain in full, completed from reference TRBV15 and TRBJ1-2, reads DAMVIQNPRYQVTQFGKPVTLSCSQTLNHNVMYWYQQKSSQAPKLLFHYYDKDFNNEADTPDNFQSRRPNTSFCFLDIRSPGLGDTAMYLCATSGSPGGRGQYRNYGYTFGSGTRLTVV.

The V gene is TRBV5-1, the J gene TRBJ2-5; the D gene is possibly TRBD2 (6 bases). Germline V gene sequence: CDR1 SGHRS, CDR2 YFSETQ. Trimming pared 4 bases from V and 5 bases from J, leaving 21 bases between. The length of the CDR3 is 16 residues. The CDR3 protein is CASSATAGPLKETQYF. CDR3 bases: TGCGCCAGCAGCGCAACGGCGGGACCGCTGAAGGAGACCCAGTACTTC.

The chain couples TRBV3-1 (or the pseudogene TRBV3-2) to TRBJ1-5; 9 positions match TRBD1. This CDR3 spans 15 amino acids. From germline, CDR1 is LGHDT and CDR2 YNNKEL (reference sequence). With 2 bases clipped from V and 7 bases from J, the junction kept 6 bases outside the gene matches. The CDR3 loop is CASSQPGQGNQPQHF. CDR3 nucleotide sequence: TGTGCCAGCAGCCAACCGGGACAGGGAAACCAGCCCCAGCATTTT.

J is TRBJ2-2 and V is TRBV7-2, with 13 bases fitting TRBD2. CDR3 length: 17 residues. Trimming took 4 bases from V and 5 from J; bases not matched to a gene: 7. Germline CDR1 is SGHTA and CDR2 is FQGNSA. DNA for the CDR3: TGTGCCAGCAGCTCGGGACTAGCGGGAAAGATTACCGGGGAGCTGTTTTTT. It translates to CASSSGLAGKITGELFF.

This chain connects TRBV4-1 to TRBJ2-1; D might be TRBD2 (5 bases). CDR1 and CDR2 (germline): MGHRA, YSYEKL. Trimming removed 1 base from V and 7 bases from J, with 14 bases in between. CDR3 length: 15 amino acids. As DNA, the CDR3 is TGCGCCAGCAGCCAAGTTCCCCGGAGGTTAAATGAGCAGTTCTTC. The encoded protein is CASSQVPRRLNEQFF.

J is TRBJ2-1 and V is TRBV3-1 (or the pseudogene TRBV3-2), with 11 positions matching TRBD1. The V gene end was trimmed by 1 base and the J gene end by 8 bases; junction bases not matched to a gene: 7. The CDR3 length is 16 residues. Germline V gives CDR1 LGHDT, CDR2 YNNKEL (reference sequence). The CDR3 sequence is CASSQVGQGAGDEQFF. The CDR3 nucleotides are TGTGCCAGCAGCCAAGTCGGACAGGGGGCTGGCGATGAGCAGTTCTTC.

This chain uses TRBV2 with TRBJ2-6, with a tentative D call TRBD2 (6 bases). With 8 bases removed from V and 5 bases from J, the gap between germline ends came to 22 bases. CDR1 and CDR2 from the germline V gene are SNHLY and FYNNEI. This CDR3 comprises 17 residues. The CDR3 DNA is TGTGCCAGCTCAAGGGATCGGGGGACGATGAGGGCCAACGTCCTGACTTTC. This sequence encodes CASSRDRGTMRANVLTF.